This TCR beta chain appears in the sequencing data of a study of T cell responses to AZD1222 COVID-19 vaccine. Study-wide findings and caveats: Most donors were white British, females outnumbered males, and clonal diversity was possibly underestimated. CD4 TCRs covered the whole spike, strongest at regions 160-218 and 743-854. Increased Spike-specific TCR breadth and depth were observed after two AZD1222 doses.

Looked up from germline, CDR1 is LGHNT and CDR2 is FRNRAP. The CDR3 spans 13 residues. V was clipped by 2 bases and J by 8 bases, with 12 bases between them. A remark on this clone: Its specificity is unknown.

The repertoire was sequenced with immunoSEQ multiplex PCR; TCRdb's copy has only in-frame clones and lacks some. Here the sample spans some 120,000 clones, approximately 90% being singletons. V is TRBV12-5 and J is TRBJ1-2, with TRBD1 as a possible D gene (6 bases). The specimen comprised peripheral blood, sampled on day 0 of AZD1222 vaccination. This receptor was identified in an adult in good health. CDR3 residues: CASGLFQGQGYTF. The CDR3 DNA is TGTGCTAGTGGTTTGTTCCAGGGGCAAGGCTACACCTTC.